Listed below are T cell receptor beta chains from one sample, sequenced in a study of molecular identifiers for immune sequencing clone quantification. TCRdb re-called the PCR reads through MiXCR, storing one row per CDR3 protein. Of approximately 550,000 distinct CDR3 sequences listed, approximately 25% are singletons. The specimen was naive CD8+ T cells from blood, with Jurkat cell RNA spiked in. All receptors derive from a human donor in good health. Some libraries in this study had Jurkat cell RNA spiked in. Each CDR3 is given with its conserved first and last residue.

V gene	J gene	CDR3 protein
TRBV24-1	TRBJ2-7	CATRVRDSTYEQYF
TRBV14	TRBJ2-5	CASSPWGQETQYF
TRBV7-9	TRBJ1-4	CASSLSQGVNEKLFF
TRBV12-3/TRBV12-4	TRBJ2-5	CASSLMYQETQYF
TRBV29-1	TRBJ2-3	CSVAGTSTDTQYF
TRBV27	TRBJ2-7	CASGTPYEQYF
TRBV7-9	TRBJ1-4	CASSLVLTTTNEKLFF
TRBV29-1	TRBJ1-2	CSVEGQTHGYTF
TRBV27	TRBJ2-7	CASSPNIVSYEQYF
TRBV6-1	TRBJ2-5	CASVQLGTQYF
TRBV20-1	TRBJ2-7	CSAYGLADNEQYF
TRBV19	TRBJ2-3	CASSLKVGTDTQYF
TRBV5-3	TRBJ2-7	CASSPTVRGQYF
TRBV27	TRBJ2-7	CASGPGQGAYEQYF
TRBV29-1	TRBJ2-3	CSVDRTGASTDTQYF
TRBV3-1	TRBJ2-2	CASSDRTSGYTGELSF
TRBV7-9	TRBJ2-7	CASSFSGTPMGEQYF
TRBV4-1	TRBJ1-4	CASSQRTDNEKLFF
TRBV28	TRBJ1-5	CASSLPGTDNQPQHF
TRBV3-1	TRBJ1-1	CASSLGAGVEAFF
TRBV20-1	TRBJ1-5	CSARDLTGGSNQPQHF
TRBV28	TRBJ1-1	CASSQVPEAFF
TRBV6-2/TRBV6-3	TRBJ2-3	CASSYGERPAARTDTQYF
TRBV27	TRBJ2-3	CASGSGRRDTQYF
TRBV30	TRBJ2-3	CAWSQGREFTDTQYF
TRBV9	TRBJ2-5	CASSETNQETQYF
TRBV12-3/TRBV12-4	TRBJ1-5	CASSFWQSNQPQHF
TRBV12-3/TRBV12-4	TRBJ2-3	CANSSGDTQYF
TRBV21-1	TRBJ1-1	CASPKDAGTGLKDTEAFF
TRBV7-9	TRBJ2-7	CASSLPRENEQYF
TRBV6-2/TRBV6-3	TRBJ1-5	CASSSFTGTHQPQHF
TRBV5-6	TRBJ1-5	CASSLMDSQPQHF
TRBV7-9	TRBJ1-4	CASSSPRGDENEKLFF
TRBV10-2	TRBJ2-5	CATGVAGGFQETQYF
TRBV3-1	TRBJ1-5	CASSQDQNQPQHF
TRBV5-6	TRBJ1-1	CASSLDRVRTEAFF
TRBV6-5	TRBJ2-6	CASSYSHGANVLTF
TRBV6-2/TRBV6-3	TRBJ2-1	CASSGMTYLNNEQFF
TRBV3-1	TRBJ2-5	CASSQVLSMETQYF
TRBV6-6	TRBJ2-6	CASSYPRDPGANVLTF
TRBV30	TRBJ2-3	CAWMRVAGDTVTQYF
TRBV6-2/TRBV6-3	TRBJ1-2	CASSYAGTDYGYTF
TRBV6-1	TRBJ2-3	CASSDSAGGSEKLADTQYF
TRBV11-2	TRBJ2-7	CASSLVEGYEQYF
TRBV27	TRBJ1-3	CASAALGSNTIYF
TRBV15	TRBJ2-3	CATSREAGGYTDTQYF
TRBV7-2	TRBJ2-3	CASSPFPGGRDTQYF
TRBV7-9	TRBJ2-5	CASLGLQETQYF
TRBV28	TRBJ2-1	CASGRLAGVLGEQFF
TRBV2	TRBJ2-5	CASSPDGNPWETQYF
TRBV27	TRBJ1-4	CASSLAGSNEKLFF
TRBV11-2	TRBJ2-3	CASSFGVASTDTQYF
TRBV3-1	TRBJ1-1	CASSPRGRTEAFF
TRBV6-1	TRBJ2-1	CASRGTSGYYNEQFF